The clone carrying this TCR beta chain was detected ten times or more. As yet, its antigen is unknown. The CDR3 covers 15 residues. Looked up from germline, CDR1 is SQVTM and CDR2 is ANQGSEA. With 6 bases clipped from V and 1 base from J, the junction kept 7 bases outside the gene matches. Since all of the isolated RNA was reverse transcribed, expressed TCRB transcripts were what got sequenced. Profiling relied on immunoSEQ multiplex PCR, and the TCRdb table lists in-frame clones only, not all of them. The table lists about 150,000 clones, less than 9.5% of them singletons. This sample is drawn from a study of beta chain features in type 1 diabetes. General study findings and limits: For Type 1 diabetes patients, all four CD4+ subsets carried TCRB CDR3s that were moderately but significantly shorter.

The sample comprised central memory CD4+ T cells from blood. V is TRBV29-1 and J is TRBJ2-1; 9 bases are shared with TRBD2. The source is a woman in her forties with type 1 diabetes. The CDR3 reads CSVLSGRLSYNEQFF. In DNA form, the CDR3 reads TGCAGCGTCTTGAGCGGGAGGTTATCCTACAATGAGCAGTTCTTC.